A single sample is the source of the 11 T cell receptor beta chains below, sequenced in a study of vaccination and CD4 T cells after COVID-19. Cultured CD4+ T cells had their DNA profiled by the Oncomine TCR Beta short-read assay. MiXCR, run by TCRdb on the PCR reads, gives a single entry per CDR3 protein. The table includes about 2,900 distinct CDR3 sequences, 25% to 30% detected once. Antigens of these TCRs are unknown. Treatment described: roughly 11-day PBMC culture with coronavirus spike peptide pools or control peptides (ViraFEST assay). One should note that the unexposed donor's CD4+ T cells were collected before the COVID-19 pandemic (2011-2018). Sequencing input: CD4+ T cells from blood, cultured in vitro. Receptors originate from a human donor in good health.

This clonotype was counted between two and nine times. J is TRBJ2-2 and V is TRBV12-3 or TRBV12-4; the match to TRBD1 covers 8 bases. There are 14 residues in the CDR3. Trimming cost V 6 bases and J 2 bases; bases outside gene matches: 2. The CDR3 region is CASSGQGNTGELFF. The CDR3 DNA follows: TGTGCCAGCAGCGGACAGGGAAACACCGGGGAGCTGTTTTTT.

The CDR3 here is CASSGLAGTVGETQYF. CDR3 nucleotide sequence: TGTGCCAGCAGCGGACTAGCGGGAACTGTAGGAGAGACCCAGTACTTC. This rearrangement joins TRBV7-2 to TRBJ2-5; 12 bases are a match to TRBD2. The CDR3 contains 16 residues. J lost 4 bases, V lost 5 bases, and 8 bases had no gene match. The germline CDR1 and CDR2 sequences are SGHTA and FQGNSA.

This chain connects TRBV30 to TRBJ1-1, with D possibly being TRBD1 (6 bases). Germline CDR1 and CDR2: GTSNPN and SVGIG (reference sequence). The CDR3 covers 13 residues. V was trimmed by 5 bases and J by 4 bases, leaving 14 bases between them. The CDR3 loop is CAWAGDAGTEAFF. Here the CDR3 DNA reads TGTGCCTGGGCAGGGGATGCAGGCACTGAAGCTTTCTTT.

This chain connects TRBV7-2 to TRBJ1-5; D gene unclear. The CDR3 spans 15 residues. The germline V and J ends were trimmed by 3 bases and 7 bases, with 16 bases remaining between them. Germline CDR1 and CDR2: SGHTA and FQGNSA. The CDR3 region has the DNA TGTGCCAGCAGCTTTGGTGCAGTTGCCGGACAGCCCCAGCATTTT. It translates to CASSFGAVAGQPQHF. The full variable domain, completed using reference TRBV7-2 and TRBJ1-5, is GAGVSQSPSNKVTEKGKDVELRCDPISGHTALYWYRQSLGQGLEFLIYFQGNSAPDKSGLPSDRFSAERTGGSVSTLTIQRTQQEDSAVYLCASSFGAVAGQPQHFGDGTRLSIL.

J is TRBJ1-5 and V is TRBV20-1; weak D call: TRBD1 (5 bases). V was trimmed by 3 bases and J by 7 bases, leaving 10 bases between them. CDR1 and CDR2 (germline): DFQATT, SNEGSKA (reference sequence). The CDR3 has 12 amino acids. The CDR3 DNA is TGCAGTGCTAGTTTGGGGGACCAGCCCCAGCATTTT. It specifies CSASLGDQPQHF.

The chain employs TRBV28 and TRBJ2-7; TRBD1 matches at 8 bases. Germline CDR1 is MDHEN and CDR2 is SYDVKM. Trimming took 3 bases from V and 4 from J; bases not matched to a gene: 5. The CDR3 is made up of 14 amino acids. The CDR3 reads CASSFGQGTYEQYF. In DNA, the CDR3 is TGTGCCAGCAGTTTCGGACAGGGTACATACGAGCAGTACTTC.

This rearrangement joins TRBV7-9 to TRBJ2-1; 8 nucleotides align to TRBD2. The germline V gene encodes CDR1 SEHNR and CDR2 FQNEAQ (reference sequence). The CDR3 consists of 18 residues. J was trimmed by 0 bases and V by 5 bases; bases with no gene match: 12. CDR3 residues: CASSKFAGGTTSYNEQFF. DNA for the CDR3: TGTGCCAGCAGCAAATTCGCGGGAGGAACAACCTCCTACAATGAGCAGTTCTTC.

This clonotype has only a few counts. V is TRBV2 and J is TRBJ2-2; D gene uncertain. The V gene lost 0 bases and the J gene lost 5 bases, with 7 bases spanning the gap. Germline CDR1 SNHLY, CDR2 FYNNEI. This CDR3 contains 14 residues. This CDR3 reads CASSEALQTGELFF. The CDR3 DNA reads as TGTGCCAGCAGTGAAGCGCTTCAAACCGGGGAGCTGTTTTTT.

By share, this clonotype ranks as medium-sized. The chain is built from TRBV7-9 and TRBJ1-5, with 7 bases matching TRBD1. The CDR3 sequence is 15 residues long. Germline CDR1 and CDR2: SEHNR and FQNEAQ (reference sequence). Trimming at V came to 1 base and at J to 5 bases, leaving 5 bases not matched to a gene. The CDR3 sequence is CASSLGGQKYQPQHF. The CDR3 DNA is TGTGCCAGCAGCTTAGGGGGACAGAAGTATCAGCCCCAGCATTTT.

This clonotype was counted only a few times. J is TRBJ2-5 and V is TRBV24-1, with TRBD1 as a possible D gene (5 bases). The CDR3 runs to 15 residues. In germline, CDR1 is KGHDR, CDR2 SFDVKD. Deletions cut 1 base from V and 2 bases from J, with 10 bases between. This CDR3 reads CATSDFTREQETQYF. In DNA, the CDR3 is TGTGCCACCAGTGATTTCACCAGGGAACAAGAGACCCAGTACTTC.

The chain employs TRBV6-2 or TRBV6-3 and TRBJ1-4; 9 bases line up with TRBD1. CDR1 is MNHEY, CDR2 SVGEGT, per germline. The CDR3 is made up of 15 amino acids. With 6 bases clipped from V and 8 bases from J, the junction kept 10 bases outside the gene matches. Here the CDR3 DNA reads TGTGCCAGCAGACAACAGGGGGCAGGTGAAGAAAAACTGTTTTTT. It codes for CASRQQGAGEEKLFF.